This T cell receptor (beta chain) was identified during a study of cytomegalovirus exposure and HLA in healthy donors. In germline, CDR1 is MGHRA, CDR2 YSYEKL. Trimming took 3 bases from V and 2 from J; bases not matched to a gene: 5. The CDR3 sequence is 17 residues long. In the PCR, 60 Vbeta and 13 Jbeta primers were used. Repertoires were generated with immunoSEQ multiplex PCR, while TCRdb's copy carries only in-frame clones and drops some. The sample contains approximately 100,000 clones, 75% to 85% of which appear only once. V usage is TRBV4-1 and J usage is TRBJ2-2; the match to TRBD2 covers 11 bases. The receptor was derived from a young man in good health and CMV-seronegative. What was sequenced was PBMCs. CDR3 amino acids: CASSQVLAGVNTGELFF. The CDR3 DNA follows: TGCGCCAGCAGCCAGGTACTAGCGGGGGTCAACACCGGGGAGCTGTTTTTT.